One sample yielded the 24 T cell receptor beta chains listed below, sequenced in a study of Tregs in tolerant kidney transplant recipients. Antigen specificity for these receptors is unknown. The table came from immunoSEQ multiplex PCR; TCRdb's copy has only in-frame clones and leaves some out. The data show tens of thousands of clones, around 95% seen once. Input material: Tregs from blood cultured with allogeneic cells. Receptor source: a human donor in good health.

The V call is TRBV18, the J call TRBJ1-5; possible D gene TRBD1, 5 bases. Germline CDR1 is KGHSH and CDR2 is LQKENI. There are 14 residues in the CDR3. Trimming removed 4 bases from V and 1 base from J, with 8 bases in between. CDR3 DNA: TGTGCCAGCTCACGGGGCATAAGCAATCAGCCCCAGCATTTT. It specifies CASSRGISNQPQHF.

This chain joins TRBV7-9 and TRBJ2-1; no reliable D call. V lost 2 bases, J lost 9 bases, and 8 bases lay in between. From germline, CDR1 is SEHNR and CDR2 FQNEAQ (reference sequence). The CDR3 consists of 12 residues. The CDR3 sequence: CASSLSWGEQFF. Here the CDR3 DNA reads TGTGCCAGCAGCTTAAGTTGGGGTGAGCAGTTCTTC. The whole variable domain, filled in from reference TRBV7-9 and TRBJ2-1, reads DTGVSQNPRHKITKRGQNVTFRCDPISEHNRLYWYRQTLGQGPEFLTYFQNEAQLEKSRLLSDRFSAERPKGSFSTLEIQRTEQGDSAMYLCASSLSWGEQFFGPGTRLTVL.

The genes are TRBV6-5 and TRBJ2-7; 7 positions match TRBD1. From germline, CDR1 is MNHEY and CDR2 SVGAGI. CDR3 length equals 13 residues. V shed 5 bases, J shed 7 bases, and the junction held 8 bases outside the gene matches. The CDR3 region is CASSETGVEEQYF. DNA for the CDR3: TGTGCCAGCAGTGAAACAGGGGTTGAGGAGCAGTACTTC.

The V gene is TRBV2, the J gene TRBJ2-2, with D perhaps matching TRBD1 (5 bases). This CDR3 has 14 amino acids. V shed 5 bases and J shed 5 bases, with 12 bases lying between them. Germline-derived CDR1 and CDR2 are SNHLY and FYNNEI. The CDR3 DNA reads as TGTGCCAGCAGTCACAGGACCGGGACCGGGGAGCTGTTTTTT. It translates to CASSHRTGTGELFF.

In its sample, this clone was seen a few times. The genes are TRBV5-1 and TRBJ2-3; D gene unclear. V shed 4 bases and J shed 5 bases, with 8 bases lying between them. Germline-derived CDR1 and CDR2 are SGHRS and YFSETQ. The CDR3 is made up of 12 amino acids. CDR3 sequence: CASSLGIDTQYF. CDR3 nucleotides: TGCGCCAGCAGCCTTGGGATAGATACGCAGTATTTT.

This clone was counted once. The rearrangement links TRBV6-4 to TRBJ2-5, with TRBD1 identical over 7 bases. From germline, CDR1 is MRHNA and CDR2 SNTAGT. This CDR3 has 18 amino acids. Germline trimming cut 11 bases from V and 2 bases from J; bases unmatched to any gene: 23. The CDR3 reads CACTSDRTHPGTQETQYF. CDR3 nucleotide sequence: TGTGCCTGCACCTCGGACAGGACGCATCCCGGGACACAAGAGACCCAGTACTTC.

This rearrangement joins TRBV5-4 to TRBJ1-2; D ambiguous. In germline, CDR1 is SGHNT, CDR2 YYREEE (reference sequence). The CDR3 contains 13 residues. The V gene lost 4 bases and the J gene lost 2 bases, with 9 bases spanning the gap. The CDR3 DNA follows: TGTGCCAGCAGCCTCACACCGAACTATGGCTACACCTTC. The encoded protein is CASSLTPNYGYTF.

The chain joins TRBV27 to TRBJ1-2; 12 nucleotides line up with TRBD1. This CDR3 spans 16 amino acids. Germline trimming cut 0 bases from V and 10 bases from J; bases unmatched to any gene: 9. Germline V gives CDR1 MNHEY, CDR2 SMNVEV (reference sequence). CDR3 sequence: CASSLSGTGTGGDYTF. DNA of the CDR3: TGTGCCAGCAGTTTATCGGGAACCGGGACAGGGGGCGACTACACCTTC.

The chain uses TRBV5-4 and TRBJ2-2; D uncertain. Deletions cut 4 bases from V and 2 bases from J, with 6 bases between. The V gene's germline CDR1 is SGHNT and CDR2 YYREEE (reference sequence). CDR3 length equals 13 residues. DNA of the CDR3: TGTGCCAGCAGCCTATTTAACACCGGGGAGCTGTTTTTT. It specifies CASSLFNTGELFF.

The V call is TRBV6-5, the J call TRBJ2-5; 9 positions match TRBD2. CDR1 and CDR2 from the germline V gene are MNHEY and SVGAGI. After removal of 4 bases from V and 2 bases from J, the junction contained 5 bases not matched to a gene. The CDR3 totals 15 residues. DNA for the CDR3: TGTGCCAGCAGTTTGACTAGCGGACGACAAGAGACCCAGTACTTC. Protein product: CASSLTSGRQETQYF.

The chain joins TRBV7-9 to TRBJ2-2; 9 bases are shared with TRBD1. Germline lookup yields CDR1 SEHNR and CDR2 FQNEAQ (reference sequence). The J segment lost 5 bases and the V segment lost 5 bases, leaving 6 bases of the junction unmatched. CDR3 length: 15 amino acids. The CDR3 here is CASSLTGGQTGELFF. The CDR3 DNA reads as TGTGCCAGCAGCCTCACAGGGGGCCAGACCGGGGAGCTGTTTTTT.

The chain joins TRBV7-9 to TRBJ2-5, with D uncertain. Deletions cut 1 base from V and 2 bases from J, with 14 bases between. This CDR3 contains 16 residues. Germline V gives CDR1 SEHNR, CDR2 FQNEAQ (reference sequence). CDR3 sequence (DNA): TGTGCCAGCAGCTTAGGGGCGCTGGGTGGGCAAGAGACCCAGTACTTC. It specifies CASSLGALGGQETQYF.

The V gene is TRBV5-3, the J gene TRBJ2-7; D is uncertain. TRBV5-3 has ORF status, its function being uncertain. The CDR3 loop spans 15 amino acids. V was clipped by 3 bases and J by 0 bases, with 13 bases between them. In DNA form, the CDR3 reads TGTGCCAGAAGCTGGGCTTTTGGCAGCTCCTACGAGCAGTACTTC. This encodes CARSWAFGSSYEQYF.

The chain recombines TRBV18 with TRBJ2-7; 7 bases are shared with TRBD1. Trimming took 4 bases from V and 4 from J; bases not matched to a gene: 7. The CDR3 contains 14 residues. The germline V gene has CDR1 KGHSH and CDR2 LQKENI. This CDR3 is CASSRQGVKYEQYF. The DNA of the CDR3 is TGTGCCAGCTCACGACAGGGAGTCAAATACGAGCAGTACTTC.

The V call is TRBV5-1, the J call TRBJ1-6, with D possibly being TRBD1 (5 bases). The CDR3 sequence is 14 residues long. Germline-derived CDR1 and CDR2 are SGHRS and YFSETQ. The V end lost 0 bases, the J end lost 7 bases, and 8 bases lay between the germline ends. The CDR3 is CASSLGTSNSPLHF. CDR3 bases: TGCGCCAGCAGCTTGGGGACAAGCAATTCACCCCTCCACTTT.

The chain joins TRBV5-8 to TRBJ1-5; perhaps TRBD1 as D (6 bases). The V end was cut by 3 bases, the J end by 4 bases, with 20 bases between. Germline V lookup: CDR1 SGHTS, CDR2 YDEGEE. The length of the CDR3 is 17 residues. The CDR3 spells CASSYFRGRGANQPQHF. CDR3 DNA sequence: TGTGCCAGCAGCTATTTCCGGGGTAGGGGGGCTAATCAGCCCCAGCATTTT.

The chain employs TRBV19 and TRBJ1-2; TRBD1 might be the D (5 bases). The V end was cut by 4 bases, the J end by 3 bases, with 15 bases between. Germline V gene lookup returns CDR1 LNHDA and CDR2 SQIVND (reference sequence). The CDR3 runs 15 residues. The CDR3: CASSTGEGFYYGYTF. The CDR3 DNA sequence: TGTGCCAGTAGTACGGGCGAGGGGTTTTACTATGGCTACACCTTC.

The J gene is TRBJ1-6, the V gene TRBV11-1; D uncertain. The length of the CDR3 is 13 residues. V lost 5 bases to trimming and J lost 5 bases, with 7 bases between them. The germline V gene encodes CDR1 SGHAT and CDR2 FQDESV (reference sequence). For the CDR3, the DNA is TGTGCCAGCAGCCCCTTACATAATTCACCCCTCCACTTT. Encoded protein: CASSPLHNSPLHF.

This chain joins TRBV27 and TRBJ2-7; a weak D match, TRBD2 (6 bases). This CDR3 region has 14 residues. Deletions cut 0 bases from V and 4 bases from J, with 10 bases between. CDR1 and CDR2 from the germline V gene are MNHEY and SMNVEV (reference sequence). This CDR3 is CASSLSWGRYEQYF. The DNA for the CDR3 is TGTGCCAGCAGTTTATCGTGGGGGAGGTACGAGCAGTACTTC.

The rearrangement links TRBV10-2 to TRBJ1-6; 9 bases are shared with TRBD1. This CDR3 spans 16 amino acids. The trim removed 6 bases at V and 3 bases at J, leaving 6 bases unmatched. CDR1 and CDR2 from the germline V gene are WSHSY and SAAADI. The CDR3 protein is CASRQTGGDYNSPLHF. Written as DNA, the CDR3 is TGCGCCAGCAGGCAGACAGGGGGTGACTATAATTCACCCCTCCACTTT.

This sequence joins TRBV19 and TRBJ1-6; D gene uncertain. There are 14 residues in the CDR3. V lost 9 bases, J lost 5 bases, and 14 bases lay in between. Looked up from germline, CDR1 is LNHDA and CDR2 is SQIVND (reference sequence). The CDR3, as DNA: TGTGCCAGCAGTCCTAGGGAAAATAATTCACCCCTCCACTTT. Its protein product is CASSPRENNSPLHF.

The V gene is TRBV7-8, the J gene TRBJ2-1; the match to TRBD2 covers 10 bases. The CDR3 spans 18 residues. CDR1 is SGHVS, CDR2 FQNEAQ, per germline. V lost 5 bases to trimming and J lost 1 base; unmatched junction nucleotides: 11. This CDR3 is CASSPRPIAGGSYNEQFF. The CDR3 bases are TGTGCCAGCAGCCCCCGACCTATAGCGGGGGGTTCCTACAATGAGCAGTTCTTC. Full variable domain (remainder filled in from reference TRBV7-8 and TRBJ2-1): GAGVSQSPRYKVAKRGQDVALRCDPISGHVSLFWYQQALGQGPEFLTYFQNEAQLDKSGLPSDRFFAERPEGSVSTLKIQRTQQEDSAVYLCASSPRPIAGGSYNEQFFGPGTRLTVL.

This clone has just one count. The CDR3 DNA follows: TGTGCCAGCAGTGAAGAGGGCGGACTTAGCACAGATACGCAGTATTTT. Amino acid sequence: CASSEEGGLSTDTQYF. The chain combines TRBV2 with TRBJ2-3, with D possibly being TRBD2 (5 bases). V was trimmed by 1 base and J by 0 bases, leaving 11 bases between them. The CDR3 contains 16 residues. In germline, CDR1 is SNHLY, CDR2 FYNNEI.

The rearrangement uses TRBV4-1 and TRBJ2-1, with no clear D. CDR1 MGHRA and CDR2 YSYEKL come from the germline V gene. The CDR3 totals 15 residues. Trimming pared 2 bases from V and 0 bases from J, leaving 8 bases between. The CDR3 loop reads CASSQMRSSYNEQFF. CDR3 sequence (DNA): TGCGCCAGCAGCCAAATGAGGAGCTCCTACAATGAGCAGTTCTTC.